The next 9 T cell receptor beta chains were all read from a single sample in a study of blood T cell repertoires in COVID-19. The assay was immunoSEQ multiplex PCR, and TCRdb's table has in-frame clones only and misses some. The sample carries tens of thousands of clones, around 82% recorded once. Sequencing was done on a sample of peripheral blood. The source is a woman between 55 and 75 years old with acute or convalescent COVID-19.

V is TRBV24-1 and J is TRBJ2-1; 10 bases match TRBD2. Germline V gene sequence: CDR1 KGHDR, CDR2 SFDVKD. The CDR3 is 15 amino acids. V gave up 4 bases and J gave up 9 bases; unmatched junction bases: 8. The CDR3 DNA reads TGTGCCACCAGTGACCCTAGCGGGAGTTTCACTGAGCAGTTCTTC. The encoded protein is CATSDPSGSFTEQFF.

The rearrangement uses TRBV11-2 and TRBJ1-2; the D is unclear. V lost 1 base and J lost 8, with 11 bases in between. The germline gives CDR1 SGHAT, CDR2 FQNNGV. The CDR3 extends over 13 amino acids. CDR3 sequence: CASSLGGLGGYTF. In nucleotides, the CDR3 is TGTGCCAGCAGCTTAGGAGGGCTGGGCGGCTACACCTTC. Looking up the rest from reference TRBV11-2 and TRBJ1-2 gives the full variable domain: EAGVAQSPRYKIIEKRQSVAFWCNPISGHATLYWYQQILGQGPKLLIQFQNNGVVDDSQLPKDRFSAERLKGVDSTLKIQPAKLEDSAVYLCASSLGGLGGYTFGSGTRLTVV.

The CDR3 here is CAWRAEQRNQPQHF. DNA of the CDR3: TGTGCCTGGAGGGCCGAACAAAGAAATCAGCCCCAGCATTTT. The rearrangement uses TRBV30 and TRBJ1-5; D unclear. The CDR3 runs 14 residues. The V gene's germline CDR1 is GTSNPN and CDR2 SVGIG (reference sequence). The V end was cut by 3 bases, the J end by 4 bases, with 13 bases between. Drawing the rest from reference TRBV30 and TRBJ1-5, the complete variable domain is SQTIHQWPATLVQPVGSPLSLECTVEGTSNPNLYWYRQAAGRGLQLLFYSVGIGQISSEVPQNLSASRPQDRQFILSSKKLLLSDSGFYLCAWRAEQRNQPQHFGDGTRLSIL.

This chain connects TRBV7-2 to TRBJ2-7, with D possibly matching TRBD2 (6 bases). V was cut by 2 bases and J by 5 bases, with 10 bases left in between. This CDR3 spans 13 amino acids. From germline, CDR1 is SGHTA and CDR2 FQGNSA. The CDR3 here is CASSLSAGNEQYF. The CDR3 region has the DNA TGTGCCAGCAGCTTAAGTGCGGGGAACGAGCAGTACTTC.

CDR3 sequence (DNA): TGCGCCAGCAGCCCATCGGGACAGGGGTATGGAAACACCATATATTTT. Protein product: CASSPSGQGYGNTIYF. The rearrangement joins TRBV5-1 to TRBJ1-3, with 10 bases that match TRBD1. This CDR3 comprises 16 residues. Germline V gene lookup returns CDR1 SGHRS and CDR2 YFSETQ. V trimming: 4 bases; J trimming: 3 bases; junction bases outside the gene matches: 7.

This chain links TRBV10-3 with TRBJ2-3, with 14 positions matching TRBD2. Germline V lookup: CDR1 ENHRY, CDR2 SYGVKD. V dropped 10 bases and J dropped 2; count of bases not matched to a gene: 5. CDR3 size: 15 residues. DNA of the CDR3: TGTGCCACCAGACTAGCGGGGGGGATCACAGATACGCAGTATTTT. Its protein product is CATRLAGGITDTQYF.

This chain connects TRBV7-6 to TRBJ2-2; 7 bases map to TRBD1. The CDR3 spans 16 residues. The V gene's germline CDR1 is SGHVS and CDR2 FNYEAQ. J lost 2 bases, V lost 5 bases, and 8 bases had no gene match. CDR3 nucleotides: TGTGCCAGCAGCAAACAAACAGGGGCCAACACCGGGGAGCTGTTTTTT. This translates into CASSKQTGANTGELFF.

V usage is TRBV19 and J usage is TRBJ1-5; 7 bases align to TRBD1. Germline CDR1 LNHDA, CDR2 SQIVND (reference sequence). The CDR3 loop spans 15 amino acids. Trimming at V came to 3 bases and at J to 5 bases, leaving 7 bases not matched to a gene. The CDR3 spells CASSMRRQGDQPQHF. The CDR3 nucleotides read TGTGCCAGTAGTATGAGAAGGCAGGGGGATCAGCCCCAGCATTTT.

The rearrangement links TRBV6-5 to TRBJ1-1, with 10 bases fitting TRBD1. The V segment lost 5 bases and the J segment 4 bases; nucleotides outside the gene matches: 7. The CDR3 covers 15 residues. Per the germline V gene, CDR1 is MNHEY and CDR2 is SVGAGI. The CDR3 DNA sequence: TGTGCCAGCAGTACCCGACAGGGGGCTAGCACTGAAGCTTTCTTT. Translation: CASSTRQGASTEAFF.